The 11 T cell receptor beta chains in this list originate from one sample, sequenced in a study of T cell responses to AZD1222 COVID-19 vaccine. Some clones are missing from TCRdb's copy, which holds only in-frame ones; the method was immunoSEQ multiplex PCR. The sample contains under 200,000 clones, about 92% of which appear only once. The material was peripheral blood, obtained 28 days after the second dose of the MenACWY control vaccine. These receptors were obtained from an adult who received the MenACWY meningococcal vaccine as a control.

The chain couples TRBV18 to TRBJ1-4; TRBD1 matches at 9 bases. This CDR3 comprises 14 residues. The V gene's germline CDR1 is KGHSH and CDR2 LQKENI. Trimming cost V 3 bases and J 7 bases; bases outside gene matches: 3. This CDR3 is CASSPGTGSEKLFF. The CDR3 DNA follows: TGTGCCAGCTCACCTGGGACAGGGAGTGAAAAACTGTTTTTT.

The J gene is TRBJ1-2, the V gene TRBV3-1 (or the pseudogene TRBV3-2), with D uncertain. The CDR3 is 15 amino acids. Germline-derived CDR1 and CDR2 are LGHDT and YNNKEL (reference sequence). Trimming left V 0 bases short and J 6 bases short, with 14 bases between. CDR3 residues: CASSQDPDLRDGYTF. DNA for the CDR3: TGTGCCAGCAGCCAAGATCCGGATTTAAGGGATGGCTACACCTTC.

V usage is TRBV19 and J usage is TRBJ2-1; TRBD2 aligns across 9 bases. J was trimmed by 9 bases and V by 6 bases; bases with no gene match: 12. This CDR3 is built from 15 residues. The V gene's germline CDR1 is LNHDA and CDR2 SQIVND (reference sequence). Here the CDR3 reads CASRTQGTSRGEQFF. DNA for the CDR3: TGTGCCAGTAGGACGCAAGGGACTAGCCGGGGTGAGCAGTTCTTC.

V usage is TRBV10-3 and J usage is TRBJ1-1; 7 nucleotides match TRBD1. The length of the CDR3 is 13 residues. CDR1 ENHRY and CDR2 SYGVKD come from the germline V gene. V was clipped by 6 bases and J by 8 bases; unmatched bases: 9. As DNA, the CDR3 is TGTGCCATCAGGGGATCAGGGGGGTCGGAAGCTTTCTTT. Amino acid sequence: CAIRGSGGSEAFF.

This rearrangement joins TRBV27 to TRBJ2-3, with TRBD2 matching over 11 bases. The CDR3 spans 17 residues. J lost 3 bases, V lost 6 bases, and 11 bases had no gene match. Germline V gives CDR1 MNHEY, CDR2 SMNVEV (reference sequence). The CDR3 DNA reads TGTGCCAGCAGCCAGGGAGAGGGACTAGCGGTGACAGATACGCAGTATTTT. Protein: CASSQGEGLAVTDTQYF.

The chain is built from TRBV19 and TRBJ2-7; tentatively, D is TRBD1 (5 bases). The CDR3 covers 15 residues. The V end was cut by 3 bases, the J end by 6 bases, with 18 bases between. Per the germline V gene, CDR1 is LNHDA and CDR2 is SQIVND (reference sequence). The CDR3 nucleotides are TGTGCCAGTAGTATGGCAGGGATTGGGGCTGGCGAGCAGTACTTC. It encodes CASSMAGIGAGEQYF.

The J gene is TRBJ1-5, the V gene TRBV6-5; the D gene is possibly TRBD1 (6 bases). V dropped 7 bases and J dropped 2 bases, with 9 bases sitting between them. The germline V gene has CDR1 MNHEY and CDR2 SVGAGI. The CDR3 loop spans 13 amino acids. CDR3 sequence: CASKGGGNQPQHF. DNA of the CDR3: TGTGCCAGCAAGGGGGGTGGCAATCAGCCCCAGCATTTT.

In this sample, this clone turned up once. J is TRBJ1-1 and V is TRBV7-9; D is perhaps TRBD1 (5 bases). Germline-derived CDR1 and CDR2 are SEHNR and FQNEAQ (reference sequence). The CDR3 spans 12 residues. The CDR3 DNA follows: TGTATCTTACCCGACCGGGGGACTGAAGCTTTCTTT. Protein product: CILPDRGTEAFF.

The chain carries TRBV4-2 and TRBJ1-3; D is unresolved. V lost 0 bases and J lost 2, with 2 bases in between. The CDR3 has 13 amino acids. The germline gives CDR1 LGHNA, CDR2 YNFKEQ. As DNA, the CDR3 is TGTGCCAGCAGCCAAGAGACTGGAAACACCATATATTTT. Translation gives CASSQETGNTIYF.

A single count supports this clone. V is TRBV7-9 and J is TRBJ1-3, with D possibly being TRBD1 (5 bases). Germline assignment: CDR1 SEHNR and CDR2 FQNEAQ (reference sequence). The V end lost 0 bases, the J end lost 0 bases, and 9 bases lay between the germline ends. The CDR3 length is 16 residues. CDR3: CASSLASTVSGNTIYF. CDR3 nucleotide sequence: TGTGCCAGCAGCTTAGCCTCGACAGTCTCTGGAAACACCATATATTTT. Combining the CDR3 with reference TRBV7-9 and TRBJ1-3 gives the whole variable domain DTGVSQNPRHKITKRGQNVTFRCDPISEHNRLYWYRQTLGQGPEFLTYFQNEAQLEKSRLLSDRFSAERPKGSFSTLEIQRTEQGDSAMYLCASSLASTVSGNTIYFGEGSWLTVV.

This clone has more than one count but fewer than ten. This rearrangement joins TRBV6-6 to TRBJ1-2; no reliable D call. This CDR3 contains 12 residues. Between the trimmed V and J ends, which lost 0 bases and 10 bases, there was a span of 9 bases. CDR1 and CDR2 from the germline V gene are MNHNY and SVGAGI (reference sequence). The CDR3 sequence: CASSYSRANYTF. CDR3 bases: TGTGCCAGCAGTTACTCTAGGGCGAACTACACCTTC.